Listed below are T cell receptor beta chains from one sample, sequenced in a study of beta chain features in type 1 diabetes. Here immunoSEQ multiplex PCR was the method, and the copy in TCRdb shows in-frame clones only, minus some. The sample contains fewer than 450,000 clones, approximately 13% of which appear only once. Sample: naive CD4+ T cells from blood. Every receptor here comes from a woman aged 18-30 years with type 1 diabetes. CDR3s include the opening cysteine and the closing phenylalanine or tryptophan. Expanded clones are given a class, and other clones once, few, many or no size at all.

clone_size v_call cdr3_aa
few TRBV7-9 CASSPGHGANYGYTF
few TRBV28 CASSSRGGRTEAFF
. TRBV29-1 CSVDPGTSSYEQYF
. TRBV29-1 CSVEWQERADTQYF
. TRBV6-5 CASRSDTMNYGYTF
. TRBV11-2 CASSLRTSVNIGNTGELFF
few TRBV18 CASSGQAGPNEQFF
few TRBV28 CASKGGGRETQYF
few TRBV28 CASSSGGSTDTQYF
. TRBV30 CAWSANGQQETQYF
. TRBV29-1 CSVGQGTSTDTQYF
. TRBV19 CASSMRDGGRTQYF
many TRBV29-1 CSVLDRGSNQPQHF
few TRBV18 CASSHVPGAGNLGNQPQHF
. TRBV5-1 CASSWVTGAGTEAFF
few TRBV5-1 CASSVGGNTEAFF
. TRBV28 CASSSPGVEKPQHF
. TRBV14 CASSQLAGNYGYTF
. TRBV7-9 CASSPLSGTGYEQYF
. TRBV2 CASSAEKGRGEQFF
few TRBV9 CASSADADSPYNEQFF
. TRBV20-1 CSASPADTQYF
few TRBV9 CASSEQGKRTDTQYF
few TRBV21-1 CASRSREGNQPQHF
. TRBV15 CATGTPSSGNTIYF
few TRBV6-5 CASSLAGSSSYEQYF
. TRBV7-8 CASSLGVRTYGYTF
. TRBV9 CASSVAQISWEQFF
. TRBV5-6 CASSPVGGGSGANVLTF
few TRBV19 CASTMGRSSYNEQFF
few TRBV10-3 CAISESEGTGELFF
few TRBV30 CAWSVLGGATEAFF
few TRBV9 CASSVVRWQGGYEQYF
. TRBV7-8 CASRPYRDRTQETQYF
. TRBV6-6 CASSPSGQGRNTIYF
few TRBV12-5 CASGLVRRTQYF
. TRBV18 CASSPRRENTEAFF
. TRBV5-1 CASSFGPSGDDTQYF
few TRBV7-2 CASRRRGAEAFF
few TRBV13 CASIPRGGTNTEAFF
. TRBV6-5 CASSPTVPGYEQYF
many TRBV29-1 CSVERTSGGLQQFF
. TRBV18 CASSPLKLGNEQFF
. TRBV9 CASSVWAGEETQYF
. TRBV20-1 CSALRLGEQFF
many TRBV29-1 CSVGAGTIQETQYF